These 2 T cell receptor beta chains were all obtained from the same sample, sequenced in a study of human T cells and chemical hapten exposure. TCRdb used MiXCR to reprocess the RACE reads, holding one entry per CDR3 protein. The sample carries 380,000 or so distinct CDR3 sequences, about 4.4% recorded once. The time point here: patch test 1, 2 weeks after DPC sensitization. Treatment specified: therapeutic diphenylcyclopropenone sensitization with weekly scalp DPC. The starting material was whole blood, obtained in connection with sensitization to the hapten diphenylcyclopropenone (DPC). Source of these receptors: a woman aged 45-59 years with alopecia areata. Some clones in this sample may be carry-over from other donors' samples.

This clonotype came up a few times. The chain recombines TRBV28 with TRBJ2-7, with 9 bases fitting TRBD1. With V trimmed by 6 bases and J by 4 bases, 7 bases remained unmatched. Per germline, CDR1 MDHEN and CDR2 SYDVKM. This CDR3 is 14 amino acids long. The CDR3 nucleotides are TGTGCCAGCAGCCGGACAGGGGTCGTGTACGAGCAGTACTTC. It is translated as CASSRTGVVYEQYF.

This clonotype was detected ten times or more. This chain joins TRBV5-5 and TRBJ2-1; D may be TRBD1 (6 bases). The CDR3 contains 15 residues. The V gene's germline CDR1 is SGHKS and CDR2 YYEKEE (reference sequence). Trimming removed 2 bases from V and 6 bases from J, with 15 bases in between. In DNA, the CDR3 is TGTGCCAGCAGCTTCGACAGGAGCCCGGGCAATGAGCAGTTCTTC. It yields the protein CASSFDRSPGNEQFF.